This TCR beta chain was documented in a study of blood T cell repertoires in COVID-19. Study-level background: The study drew acute and convalescent COVID-19 samples from the United States, Italy and Spain. PBMCs, B-cell-depleted T cells, or T cells provided the cDNA or gDNA that made up the material.

V gave up 3 bases and J gave up 0 bases; unmatched junction bases: 5. The germline V gene has CDR1 MNHNS and CDR2 SASEGT. There are 15 residues in the CDR3. Clones were read by immunoSEQ multiplex PCR, and TCRdb kept only the in-frame ones, dropping some. Of around 450,000 clones in the sample, around 89% were seen once. Sequenced: peripheral blood. The chain recombines TRBV6-1 with TRBJ2-7; 7 bases align to TRBD1. The source of this sequence is a woman aged 25 to 39 with acute or convalescent COVID-19. DNA of the CDR3: TGTGCCAGCAGTGAGGTACAGGGGTACTCCTACGAGCAGTACTTC. It specifies CASSEVQGYSYEQYF.